This record looks at one T cell receptor beta chain sequence and its context. What it binds is not known. TCR cDNA, made by 5'RACE template switching, carried an added universal primer site and UMIs. TCRdb re-called the 5' RACE reads through MiXCR, storing one row per CDR3 protein. The sample includes some 500,000 distinct CDR3 sequences, around an eighth of them seen just once. The CDR3 has 14 residues. Trimming left V 2 bases short and J 4 bases short, with 11 bases between. Germline values: CDR1 SGHNT, CDR2 YYREEE (reference sequence). The entry originates in a study of T cells after yellow fever vaccination. Study-level findings and limits: Although the secondary response was weaker, it peaked faster, at day 5 versus 15. Post-booster repertoires again held most primary-vaccination clones (around 95% CD4, 80% to 90% CD8). Clonotypes appearing in both CD4 and CD8 compartments existed, and their share was small.

The clonotype was recovered from a man aged 25-45 years who received the YFV17D yellow fever vaccine. This chain uses TRBV5-4 with TRBJ2-3, with D possibly being TRBD1 or TRBD2 (5 bases each). The sample here was PBMCs, taken on the day of the yellow fever booster vaccination. CDR3 nucleotide sequence: TGTGCCAGCAGCTTCGGGGCGGAAGCAGATACGCAGTATTTT. As protein: CASSFGAEADTQYF.